These 9 T cell receptor beta chains originate from one sample sequenced in a study of identical twins. TCRdb re-called the 5' RACE reads through MiXCR, storing one row per CDR3 protein. The table includes some 790,000 distinct CDR3 sequences, roughly 20% detected once. These sequences were also reported in another study, on T cells expressing NK-cell markers.

The sample comprised PBMCs. These receptors were taken from a woman aged 18-29 years in good health.

The V gene is TRBV10-3, the J gene TRBJ1-2; D is perhaps TRBD1 (5 bases). The germline gives CDR1 ENHRY, CDR2 SYGVKD. Between the trimmed V and J ends, which lost 2 bases and 3 bases, there was a span of 10 bases. This CDR3 is built from 14 residues. This chain's CDR3 is CAISEPGTDYGYTF. DNA of the CDR3: TGTGCCATCAGTGAGCCCGGGACGGACTATGGCTACACCTTC.

In this sample, this clonotype turned up a few times. The J gene is TRBJ1-2, the V gene TRBV7-2; D remains unclear. The CDR3 is 15 amino acids. V dropped 3 bases and J dropped 5 bases, with 16 bases sitting between them. The germline V gene encodes CDR1 SGHTA and CDR2 FQGNSA. The CDR3 loop reads CASSFQQKIAYGYTF. The CDR3 DNA reads TGTGCCAGCAGCTTCCAACAGAAGATAGCGTATGGCTACACCTTC.

This clonotype is a singleton in its sample. A much more abundant neighbour one base away suggests this may be a read error. The chain is built from TRBV20-1 and TRBJ2-1; 10 bases align to TRBD2. The ends lost 2 bases at V and 4 bases at J; junction bases unmatched: 2. This CDR3 has 14 residues. Germline V CDR1 and CDR2: DFQATT, SNEGSKA (reference sequence). The CDR3 DNA sequence: TGCAGTGCTAGATGGACTAGCGGTTACAATGAGCAGTTCTTC. Protein product: CSARWTSGYNEQFF.

This chain links TRBV7-9 with TRBJ1-1; TRBD1 agrees at 7 bases. In germline, CDR1 is SEHNR, CDR2 FQNEAQ (reference sequence). V dropped 5 bases and J dropped 10; count of bases not matched to a gene: 7. This CDR3 is built from 12 residues. DNA of the CDR3: TGTGCCAGCAGCGTAGGGGGCGGGGGAGCTTTCTTT. It codes for CASSVGGGGAFF.

This chain links TRBV5-1 with TRBJ2-5; D ambiguous. This CDR3 has 13 amino acids. Per the germline V gene, CDR1 is SGHRS and CDR2 is YFSETQ. V lost 0 bases, J lost 5 bases, and 8 bases lay in between. The CDR3 bases are TGCGCCAGCAGCTTGGACGTCTACGAGACCCAGTACTTC. Translated, it gives CASSLDVYETQYF.

As regards this clonotype: The conserved closing phenylalanine or tryptophan is absent in this CDR3, likely reflecting a read error. The rearrangement joins TRBV20-1 to TRBJ2-7; 8 nucleotides align to TRBD1. The CDR3 has 13 amino acids. CDR1 DFQATT and CDR2 SNEGSKA come from the germline V gene (reference sequence). The V and J ends lost 4 bases and 2 bases, in that order; junction bases with no gene match: 4. DNA for the CDR3: TGCAGTGCTAAGGCGGGACAGGCCTACGAGCAGTACTTG. This codes for CSAKAGQAYEQYL.

The sample holds a few counts of this clonotype. The rearrangement uses TRBV5-6 and TRBJ2-7; 8 positions match TRBD1. The CDR3 has 16 residues. Germline lookup yields CDR1 SGHDT and CDR2 YYEEEE. The J segment lost 1 base and the V segment lost 3 bases, leaving 9 bases of the junction unmatched. In DNA, the CDR3 is TGTGCCAGCAGCTCGCCCAACCGGGACAGGTCCTACGAGCAGTACTTC. Its protein product is CASSSPNRDRSYEQYF. The full variable domain, in which reference TRBV5-6 and TRBJ2-7 provide the parts outside the CDR3, is DAGVTQSPTHLIKTRGQQVTLRCSPKSGHDTVSWYQQALGQGPQFIFQYYEEEERQRGNFPDRFSGHQFPNYSSELNVNALLLGDSALYLCASSSPNRDRSYEQYFGPGTRLTVT.

A word on this clonotype: Since no conserved phenylalanine or tryptophan closes the CDR3, a read error is the likely cause. The J gene is TRBJ2-1, the V gene TRBV9; D ambiguous. This CDR3 has 15 residues. CDR1 is SGDLS and CDR2 is YYNGEE in the germline V gene. Trimming removed 4 bases from V and 9 bases from J, with 20 bases in between. The CDR3: CASSLDGPPGGEQFL. The CDR3 region has the DNA TGTGCCAGCAGCCTTGATGGTCCCCCCGGCGGTGAGCAGTTCTTA.

This clonotype has a handful of counts. V and J are TRBV10-3 and TRBJ1-5; D is possibly TRBD1 (5 bases). Trimming removed 5 bases from V and 5 bases from J, with 13 bases in between. In germline, CDR1 is ENHRY, CDR2 SYGVKD. The CDR3 is 14 amino acids. CDR3 sequence (DNA): TGTGCCATCAGTCCCCGGGACGGTGATCAGCCCCAGCATTTT. This codes for CAISPRDGDQPQHF.